Below are 20 T cell receptor beta chains sequenced from a single sample in a study of shared clonotypes between healthy human individuals. Data came from immunoSEQ multiplex PCR; TCRdb stores just in-frame clones and leaves some out. The sample contains 150,000 to 200,000 clones, 80% to 95% of which appear only once. The sample comprised naive CD4+ T cells sorted from blood. Indicated subset: CD45RA+ positively selected. These receptors came from a woman under 40 in good health.

This chain connects TRBV5-4 to TRBJ2-7; 9 bases map to TRBD2. Germline values: CDR1 SGHNT, CDR2 YYREEE (reference sequence). V trimming: 4 bases; J trimming: 5 bases; junction bases outside the gene matches: 10. The CDR3 is 15 amino acids. Written as DNA, the CDR3 is TGTGCCAGCAGCCGTAATAGCGGGAGCATAAACGAGCAGTACTTC. This encodes CASSRNSGSINEQYF. The whole variable domain, remainder taken from reference TRBV5-4 and TRBJ2-7, is ETGVTQSPTHLIKTRGQQVTLRCSSQSGHNTVSWYQQALGQGPQFIFQYYREEENGRGNFPPRFSGLQFPNYSSELNVNALELDDSALYLCASSRNSGSINEQYFGPGTRLTVT.

The chain couples TRBV18 to TRBJ2-7; the D gene is possibly TRBD1 (6 bases). The CDR3 totals 18 residues. Germline CDR1 reads KGHSH; CDR2 reads LQKENI. The V gene lost 0 bases and the J gene lost 2 bases, with 20 bases spanning the gap. CDR3 loop: CASSPPVAWAGETYEQYF. The CDR3 DNA reads TGTGCCAGCTCACCACCGGTAGCCTGGGCAGGGGAAACCTACGAGCAGTACTTC.

The chain recombines TRBV18 with TRBJ2-7; D might be TRBD2 (7 bases). Trimming removed 1 base at V and 5 bases at J, with 12 bases between. The CDR3 sequence is 14 residues long. CDR1 is KGHSH and CDR2 is LQKENI in the germline V gene. This CDR3 is CASSPRGGWNEQYF. DNA of the CDR3: TGTGCCAGCTCACCACGCGGGGGCTGGAACGAGCAGTACTTC.

This clone was detected once. The chain is built from TRBV5-8 and TRBJ2-7; a possible D gene is TRBD1 (6 bases). CDR3 size: 15 residues. Trimming took 4 bases from V and 3 from J, leaving 17 bases between them. The germline V gene has CDR1 SGHTS and CDR2 YDEGEE. The CDR3 spells CASSVTGAFIYEQYF. DNA for the CDR3: TGTGCCAGCAGCGTGACAGGAGCTTTTATCTACGAGCAGTACTTC.

The chain employs TRBV19 and TRBJ2-1; the match to TRBD2 covers 12 bases. V shed 5 bases and J 6 bases; nucleotides not matched to a gene: 8. The CDR3 length is 16 residues. Germline lookup yields CDR1 LNHDA and CDR2 SQIVND (reference sequence). The CDR3 spells CASSSFLAGGLNEQFF. CDR3 nucleotide sequence: TGTGCCAGTAGTTCTTTCCTAGCGGGAGGGCTCAATGAGCAGTTCTTC.

The chain links TRBV5-4 to TRBJ2-7; 10 bases agree with TRBD1. The CDR3 spans 15 residues. The ends lost 4 bases at V and 5 bases at J; junction bases unmatched: 9. Per the germline V gene, CDR1 is SGHNT and CDR2 is YYREEE (reference sequence). CDR3 nucleotides: TGTGCCAGCAGCCGGCCGGGACAGGGGTCCCACGAGCAGTACTTC. This encodes CASSRPGQGSHEQYF.

This clone has only one observation. The V and J genes are TRBV6-6 and TRBJ2-2; possibly TRBD1 or TRBD2 for D (5 bases each). The V gene lost 5 bases and the J gene lost 1 base, with 14 bases spanning the gap. The germline V gene encodes CDR1 MNHNY and CDR2 SVGAGI (reference sequence). This CDR3 has 16 amino acids. The CDR3 DNA reads TGTGCCAGCAGTCTAAGTGGGGGATTGAACACCGGGGAGCTGTTTTTT. Its translation: CASSLSGGLNTGELFF.

This clone was found a few times. This sequence joins TRBV7-2 and TRBJ2-7; a possible D gene is TRBD2 (5 bases). The CDR3 contains 14 residues. CDR1 is SGHTA and CDR2 is FQGNSA in the germline V gene. The V and J ends lost 7 bases and 4 bases respectively, with 17 bases between them. Here the CDR3 DNA reads TGTGCCAGCACCCTTTCCCGGGATACATACGAGCAGTACTTC. It specifies CASTLSRDTYEQYF.

CDR3 bases: TGTGCCAGCAGCAAAGAGGCCAGCTACCAAGAGACCCAGTACTTC. Translating gives CASSKEASYQETQYF. This rearrangement joins TRBV21-1 to TRBJ2-5. TRBV21-1 is a recognized pseudogene. The CDR3 length is 15 residues.

V is TRBV21-1 and J is TRBJ2-3; the table gives TRBD2 as D, unverified against the DNA. TRBV21-1 is classified as a pseudogene. The CDR3 has 21 residues. The CDR3 nucleotides read TGTGCCAGCAGCCGTACCCGTCCTATACTAGCGGGAGGATCTAGCACAGATACGCAGTATTTT. Translated: CASSRTRPILAGGSSTDTQYF.

The gene calls are TRBV19 and TRBJ2-2; D is possibly TRBD1 (6 bases). Germline V gives CDR1 LNHDA, CDR2 SQIVND (reference sequence). This CDR3 spans 15 amino acids. V gave up 6 bases and J gave up 3 bases, with 14 bases separating them. DNA for the CDR3: TGTGCCAGTAGCAATCGGGACATCTACACCGGGGAGCTGTTTTTT. The encoded protein is CASSNRDIYTGELFF.

This clone has only a few counts. The rearrangement joins TRBV5-1 to TRBJ2-7; 14 positions agree with TRBD2. CDR1 and CDR2 (germline): SGHRS, YFSETQ. This CDR3 is built from 15 residues. Trimming at V came to 5 bases and at J to 3 bases, leaving 4 bases not matched to a gene. CDR3 coding DNA: TGCGCCAGCAGAGCCGGGACTAGCGGGAGCTACGAGCAGTACTTC. It codes for CASRAGTSGSYEQYF.

The rearrangement joins TRBV19 to TRBJ2-3; D unclear. This CDR3 is built from 15 residues. Germline V gene data show CDR1 as LNHDA and CDR2 as SQIVND (reference sequence). V gave up 6 bases and J gave up 0 bases, with 13 bases separating them. The CDR3 loop is CASSRQVGSTDTQYF. Written as DNA, the CDR3 is TGTGCCAGTAGCCGGCAGGTTGGAAGCACAGATACGCAGTATTTT.

This clone was seen just once. This chain connects TRBV4-1 to TRBJ2-2, with D perhaps matching TRBD1 (5 bases). Germline V gene lookup returns CDR1 MGHRA and CDR2 YSYEKL. The CDR3 spans 15 residues. With 0 bases removed from V and 4 bases from J, the gap between germline ends came to 9 bases. DNA of the CDR3: TGCGCCAGCAGCCAAGAAGGGGCTCGCACCGGGGAGCTGTTTTTT. Translation: CASSQEGARTGELFF.

This rearrangement joins TRBV18 to TRBJ2-3; 12 bases agree with TRBD2. Per germline, CDR1 KGHSH and CDR2 LQKENI. V was clipped by 4 bases and J by 5 bases; unmatched bases: 4. CDR3 length: 15 residues. The CDR3 sequence: CASSLTSGSGDTQYF. CDR3 coding DNA: TGTGCCAGCTCACTGACTAGCGGGAGTGGAGATACGCAGTATTTT.

The chain links TRBV5-1 to TRBJ2-2; D gene unclear. This CDR3 comprises 13 residues. The germline V gene encodes CDR1 SGHRS and CDR2 YFSETQ. Trimming pared 2 bases from V and 3 bases from J, leaving 5 bases between. In DNA, the CDR3 is TGCGCCAGCAGCTTTGGGGACACCGGGGAGCTGTTTTTT. It codes for CASSFGDTGELFF.

The chain carries TRBV5-6 and TRBJ1-5; the D gene is possibly TRBD1 (5 bases). Looked up from germline, CDR1 is SGHDT and CDR2 is YYEEEE. The CDR3 covers 15 residues. V was pared by 4 bases and J by 7 bases, with 18 bases between. The CDR3 DNA reads TGTGCCAGCAGCATTGGGAGGGGAACTAGGCAGCCCCAGCATTTT. Encoded protein: CASSIGRGTRQPQHF.

In this sample, this clone turned up once. The chain employs TRBV5-3 and TRBJ2-5, with a possible D match to TRBD1 (5 bases). The J call may be mistaken, given a closer DNA end match to TRBJ2-7. TRBV5-3 is assigned to the ORF class and has an uncertain function. This CDR3 region has 12 residues. The CDR3 bases are TGTGCCAGAAGCCAGGGATCGAACGAGCAGTACTTC. It translates to CARSQGSNEQYF.

The rearrangement joins TRBV27 to TRBJ2-2; D is unresolved. Trimming shortened V by 1 base and J by 3 bases, and 0 bases separated the two germline ends. Germline loops: CDR1 MNHEY, CDR2 SMNVEV (reference sequence). The CDR3 covers 12 residues. CDR3 DNA: TGTGCCAGCAGTTTATACACCGGGGAGCTGTTTTTT. It yields the protein CASSLYTGELFF.

V is TRBV28 and J is TRBJ1-4, with a tentative D call TRBD1 (6 bases). CDR1 and CDR2 from the germline V gene are MDHEN and SYDVKM. V lost 7 bases to trimming and J lost 0 bases, with 15 bases between them. There are 16 residues in the CDR3. In DNA, the CDR3 is TGTGCCAGCAAGGGGGGAGTTCTGGCAACTAATGAAAAACTGTTTTTT. Protein product: CASKGGVLATNEKLFF.